These 32 T cell receptor beta chains originate from one sample sequenced in a study of blood T cells in healthy people across ages. The second PCR ran about 6 to 11 cycles with a sample-barcoded 5' primer and J-beta primers. TCRdb called the 5' RACE reads again in MiXCR, with one record for every CDR3 protein. In the table there are over a million distinct CDR3 sequences, roughly 60% of which are singletons. Sequenced material: blood. The source is a man aged 18 to 29 in good health.

The genes are TRBV28 and TRBJ1-2; D may be TRBD1 (6 bases). The CDR3 is 14 amino acids. The ends were cut back, 6 bases at V and 8 bases at J, with 19 bases in the middle. CDR1 is MDHEN, CDR2 SYDVKM, per germline. The chain's CDR3 is CASSLQGLGRGYTF. As DNA, the CDR3 is TGTGCCAGCAGCCTCCAGGGGCTCGGGAGAGGCTACACCTTC.

V and J are TRBV2 and TRBJ1-6; possible D gene TRBD1, 6 bases. CDR3 size: 14 residues. Trimming stripped 3 bases from V and 7 bases from J, with 10 bases between. CDR1 and CDR2 from the germline V gene are SNHLY and FYNNEI. The CDR3 protein is CASSEDSPNSPLHF. The CDR3 nucleotides are TGTGCCAGCAGTGAGGACAGCCCAAATTCACCCCTCCACTTT.

This clonotype appeared a few times. The chain is built from TRBV20-1 and TRBJ2-4, with TRBD1 identical over 7 bases. V shed 5 bases and J 1 base; nucleotides not matched to a gene: 2. This CDR3 has 13 amino acids. Germline V gene data show CDR1 as DFQATT and CDR2 as SNEGSKA (reference sequence). The CDR3 region is CSASDRAKNIQYF. In DNA form, the CDR3 reads TGCAGTGCTTCGGACAGGGCCAAAAACATTCAGTACTTC.

The rearrangement uses TRBV20-1 and TRBJ1-2, with TRBD1 identical over 8 bases. Germline CDR1 and CDR2: DFQATT and SNEGSKA (reference sequence). The V segment lost 1 base and the J segment 8 bases; nucleotides outside the gene matches: 6. The CDR3 sequence is 13 residues long. The CDR3 sequence is CSARAGTGRGYTF. The CDR3 bases are TGCAGTGCTAGAGCAGGGACAGGAAGAGGCTACACCTTC.

The chain employs TRBV28 and TRBJ2-7; 7 positions match TRBD1. Germline CDR1 is MDHEN and CDR2 is SYDVKM. Trimming cost V 10 bases and J 5 bases; bases outside gene matches: 20. The CDR3 is made up of 16 amino acids. The CDR3 loop reads CAIRPMHRGVLDEQYF. The DNA for the CDR3 is TGTGCCATCCGCCCGATGCACAGGGGAGTTTTGGACGAGCAGTACTTC.

The rearrangement links TRBV7-2 to TRBJ2-7; TRBD2 matches at 11 bases. The CDR3 is made up of 16 amino acids. Germline values: CDR1 SGHTA, CDR2 FQGNSA. Trimming cost V 5 bases and J 4 bases; bases outside gene matches: 10. Here the CDR3 reads CASSPSLAGGRYEQYF. The CDR3 coding sequence is TGTGCCAGCAGCCCGTCCCTAGCGGGAGGAAGATACGAGCAGTACTTC.

This clonotype was picked up a small number of times. The gene calls are TRBV7-2 and TRBJ2-7; D uncertain. The CDR3 is 14 amino acids. The V end was cut by 3 bases, the J end by 0 bases, with 9 bases between. CDR1 is SGHTA, CDR2 FQGNSA, per germline. CDR3 bases: TGTGCCAGCAGCTTCTACAAGACCTCCTACGAGCAGTACTTC. Translated: CASSFYKTSYEQYF.

This chain uses TRBV12-3 or TRBV12-4 with TRBJ2-2, with D possibly TRBD2 on 5 matching bases. The CDR3 has 14 residues. The V gene lost 7 bases and the J gene lost 2 bases, with 11 bases spanning the gap. The CDR3 spells CASIIAINTGELFF. The CDR3 DNA reads TGTGCCAGCATTATAGCGATAAACACCGGGGAGCTGTTTTTT.

V usage is TRBV12-3 or TRBV12-4 and J usage is TRBJ1-6, with D perhaps matching TRBD1 (5 bases). Trimming pared 3 bases from V and 6 bases from J, leaving 12 bases between. CDR3 length: 15 residues. The CDR3 loop reads CASSLRKGINSPLHF. The CDR3 bases are TGTGCCAGCAGTTTGAGGAAGGGGATTAATTCACCCCTCCACTTT.

The V call is TRBV6-6, the J call TRBJ2-7, with 15 bases lining up with TRBD2. The J segment lost 7 bases and the V segment lost 2 bases, leaving 6 bases of the junction unmatched. Germline CDR1 is MNHNY and CDR2 is SVGAGI (reference sequence). The CDR3 is 16 residues long. The CDR3 DNA reads as TGTGCCAGCAGTTACAGGACTAGCGGGAGGGGAGGAGAGCAGTACTTC. This gives the protein CASSYRTSGRGGEQYF.

The J gene is TRBJ2-5, the V gene TRBV15; D perhaps matches TRBD2 (6 bases). V was pared by 0 bases and J by 0 bases, with 8 bases between. The CDR3 runs to 15 residues. CDR1 is LNHNV, CDR2 YYDKDF, per germline (reference sequence). The CDR3 DNA follows: TGTGCCACCAGCAGAGATGGGAGGTACCAAGAGACCCAGTACTTC. This sequence encodes CATSRDGRYQETQYF.

This chain uses TRBV10-3 with TRBJ1-2, with D tentatively TRBD1 (6 bases). Germline-derived CDR1 and CDR2 are ENHRY and SYGVKD. CDR3 size: 12 residues. The germline V and J ends were trimmed by 10 bases and 2 bases, with 11 bases remaining between them. CDR3: CATARGNYGYTF. Written as DNA, the CDR3 is TGTGCCACCGCCAGGGGAAACTATGGCTACACCTTC.

This clonotype was seen only a few times. At one of its ends the junction is not consistent with the germline gene, which may arise from a read error. This chain joins TRBV12-3 or TRBV12-4 and TRBJ1-6; D not certain. The CDR3 is 12 amino acids. CDR3 DNA: TGTGCCAGCCGTTTCTATAATTCACCCCTCCACTTT. It translates to CASRFYNSPLHF.

This chain links TRBV7-8 with TRBJ1-6; D might be TRBD1 (6 bases). The CDR3 spans 15 residues. CDR1 is SGHVS, CDR2 FQNEAQ, per germline. Trimming removed 2 bases at V and 7 bases at J, with 12 bases between. The DNA of the CDR3 is TGTGCCAGCAGCTTATGGGGGGCCTGGAATTCACCCCTCCACTTT. This sequence encodes CASSLWGAWNSPLHF. The full variable domain, rest sourced from reference TRBV7-8 and TRBJ1-6, is GAGVSQSPRYKVAKRGQDVALRCDPISGHVSLFWYQQALGQGPEFLTYFQNEAQLDKSGLPSDRFFAERPEGSVSTLKIQRTQQEDSAVYLCASSLWGAWNSPLHFGNGTRLTVT.

This clonotype was observed a few times. The rearrangement uses TRBV4-1 and TRBJ2-7; D remains unclear. Germline V gives CDR1 MGHRA, CDR2 YSYEKL. V was pared by 3 bases and J by 3 bases, with 12 bases between. The CDR3 contains 14 residues. The CDR3: CASSQVPWSYEQYF. As DNA, the CDR3 is TGCGCCAGCAGCCAGGTTCCTTGGAGCTACGAGCAGTACTTC.

The rearrangement joins TRBV6-1 to TRBJ2-7; D is tentatively TRBD1 or TRBD2 (5 bases each). V was clipped by 9 bases and J by 3 bases, with 12 bases between them. The CDR3 has 12 amino acids. Looked up from germline, CDR1 is MNHNS and CDR2 is SASEGT. The CDR3 coding sequence is TGTGCCAGTACCGGGACCCTCTACGAGCAGTACTTC. Protein: CASTGTLYEQYF.

Only a few counts were recorded for this clonotype. This chain uses TRBV7-9 with TRBJ2-7; 7 bases are shared with TRBD1. Germline V lookup: CDR1 SEHNR, CDR2 FQNEAQ (reference sequence). CDR3 length equals 14 residues. The V gene end was trimmed by 4 bases and the J gene end by 4 bases; junction bases not matched to a gene: 7. The CDR3 DNA reads as TGTGCCAGCAGCTCCGGACAGGCTGGGTACGAGCAGTACTTC. It translates to CASSSGQAGYEQYF. Full variable domain (rest looked up from reference TRBV7-9 and TRBJ2-7): DTGVSQNPRHKITKRGQNVTFRCDPISEHNRLYWYRQTLGQGPEFLTYFQNEAQLEKSRLLSDRFSAERPKGSFSTLEIQRTEQGDSAMYLCASSSGQAGYEQYFGPGTRLTVT.

The chain combines TRBV9 with TRBJ1-1; D remains ambiguous. From germline, CDR1 is SGDLS and CDR2 YYNGEE. The CDR3 is made up of 13 amino acids. V gave up 1 base and J gave up 5 bases, with 9 bases separating them. The CDR3 coding sequence is TGTGCCAGCAGCGTACGCGTGGCGACTGAAGCTTTCTTT. Protein sequence: CASSVRVATEAFF.

V and J are TRBV20-1 and TRBJ1-2; D unresolved. V lost 0 bases and J lost 1, with 9 bases in between. Germline CDR1 is DFQATT and CDR2 is SNEGSKA (reference sequence). CDR3 length: 14 amino acids. The DNA for the CDR3 is TGCAGTGCTAGAGATAGCAGCCTTAACTATGGCTACACCTTC. It translates to CSARDSSLNYGYTF.

The count of this clonotype is one. The chain couples TRBV19 to TRBJ2-1; D unclear. V was cut by 4 bases and J by 0 bases, with 13 bases left in between. There are 16 residues in the CDR3. Germline loops: CDR1 LNHDA, CDR2 SQIVND (reference sequence). The CDR3 here is CASSTPDRSSYNEQFF. The CDR3 nucleotides are TGTGCCAGTAGTACGCCTGATAGGAGCTCCTACAATGAGCAGTTCTTC.

This clonotype was picked up a small number of times. This chain joins TRBV2 and TRBJ2-7; D remains ambiguous. The last part of the DNA fits TRBJ2-5 better; the J call may be wrong. The CDR3 runs to 13 residues. The germline gives CDR1 SNHLY, CDR2 FYNNEI. This chain's CDR3 is CASSVAGRETQYF. In DNA form, the CDR3 reads TGTGCCAGCAGTGTGGCAGGTCGAGAGACCCAGTACTTC.

The gene calls are TRBV9 and TRBJ1-2; D ambiguous. The CDR3 has 14 amino acids. From germline, CDR1 is SGDLS and CDR2 YYNGEE. V was trimmed by 0 bases and J by 4 bases, leaving 10 bases between them. Here the CDR3 reads CASSVAQPGYGYTF. The CDR3 DNA reads TGTGCCAGCAGCGTAGCTCAGCCGGGCTATGGCTACACCTTC.

The chain combines TRBV5-6 with TRBJ2-1, with D possibly matching TRBD2 (7 bases). The CDR3 spans 16 residues. Per the germline V gene, CDR1 is SGHDT and CDR2 is YYEEEE. The V end was cut by 1 base, the J end by 5 bases, with 16 bases between. The DNA for the CDR3 is TGTGCCAGCAGCTTGACCATACAGGGACTAAACAATGAGCAGTTCTTC. This encodes CASSLTIQGLNNEQFF.

The gene calls are TRBV28 and TRBJ2-7; no firm D call. The CDR3 covers 13 residues. Looked up from germline, CDR1 is MDHEN and CDR2 is SYDVKM. Trimming took off 5 bases at V and 7 bases at J, with 15 bases between the two ends. The CDR3 protein is CASSPPQVPEQYF. In nucleotides, the CDR3 is TGTGCCAGCAGTCCCCCCCAGGTACCGGAGCAGTACTTC.

The chain employs TRBV6-6 and TRBJ1-2; D is uncertain. The germline V gene has CDR1 MNHNY and CDR2 SVGAGI (reference sequence). The germline V and J ends were trimmed by 6 bases and 4 bases, with 12 bases remaining between them. The CDR3 runs 13 residues. The chain's CDR3 is CASREGVSYGYTF. In DNA, the CDR3 is TGTGCCAGCAGGGAGGGAGTTAGCTATGGCTACACCTTC.

This clonotype turned up a few times. CDR3 coding DNA: TGCAGTGCTAGTATAGGTCTGGGACAGGGCTACGAGCAGTACTTC. Translating it yields CSASIGLGQGYEQYF. This rearrangement joins TRBV20-1 to TRBJ2-7, with 9 bases aligning to TRBD1. The length of the CDR3 is 15 residues. In germline, CDR1 is DFQATT, CDR2 SNEGSKA (reference sequence). After removal of 3 bases from V and 3 bases from J, the junction contained 9 bases not matched to a gene.

CDR3 region: CASSGSGMVHEQFF. CDR3 DNA sequence: TGTGCCAGCAGCGGGAGCGGGATGGTGCATGAGCAGTTCTTC. This sequence joins TRBV7-9 and TRBJ2-1, with 7 bases fitting TRBD2. Germline trimming cut 5 bases from V and 8 bases from J; bases unmatched to any gene: 9. The CDR3 is made up of 14 amino acids. Germline V gene lookup returns CDR1 SEHNR and CDR2 FQNEAQ (reference sequence).

CDR3 residues: CASSRQGGYDYGYTF. The CDR3 DNA reads TGTGCCAGCAGTCGACAGGGAGGTTATGACTATGGCTACACCTTC. V and J are TRBV6-2 or TRBV6-3 and TRBJ1-2, with TRBD1 identical over 7 bases. V shed 5 bases and J 3 bases; nucleotides not matched to a gene: 9. Germline values: CDR1 MNHEY, CDR2 SVGEGT. The CDR3 extends over 15 amino acids.

The chain's CDR3 is CASSFTQNTGELFF. The CDR3 nucleotides are TGCGCCAGCAGCTTCACCCAAAACACCGGGGAGCTGTTTTTT. The gene calls are TRBV5-1 and TRBJ2-2; no clear D gene. Germline CDR1 and CDR2: SGHRS and YFSETQ. There are 14 residues in the CDR3. V lost 2 bases and J lost 2, with 7 bases in between.

J is TRBJ1-2 and V is TRBV24-1; D uncertain. This CDR3 spans 13 amino acids. CDR1 KGHDR and CDR2 SFDVKD come from the germline V gene. V was pared by 3 bases and J by 10 bases, with 14 bases between. Written as DNA, the CDR3 is TGTGCCACCAGTGATCCCCGGCGTAGCTACTACACCTTC. It encodes CATSDPRRSYYTF.

The genes are TRBV4-1 and TRBJ2-2, with D possibly matching TRBD1 (5 bases). V lost 2 bases, J lost 2 bases, and 12 bases lay in between. CDR3 length: 16 residues. CDR1 is MGHRA, CDR2 YSYEKL, per germline. CDR3 coding DNA: TGCGCCAGCAGCCAATCTAAGGGGTACAACACCGGGGAGCTGTTTTTT. Its translation is CASSQSKGYNTGELFF.

The gene calls are TRBV27 and TRBJ2-1; D call uncertain. V gave up 5 bases and J gave up 6 bases, with 8 bases separating them. Germline V gene sequence: CDR1 MNHEY, CDR2 SMNVEV (reference sequence). CDR3 length: 12 residues. The CDR3 DNA sequence: TGTGCCAGCAGTACAAGGTTCAATGAGCAGTTCTTC. Translation gives CASSTRFNEQFF.